This T cell receptor beta chain was sequenced in a study of T cells in Graves' hyperthyroidism and ophthalmopathy (dated by TCRdb to about 2019). A note on the overall study: Peripheral blood was collected at initial diagnosis, before any treatment. A discovery cohort of around 98 patients, approximately 45 with Graves' ophthalmopathy and more than 55 with stable Graves' hyperthyroidism, was used to find distinguishing TCR V-J signatures. Prospective prediction of ophthalmopathy was tested in an independent validation cohort consisting of 18 hyperthyroidism patients and 15 to 17 patients who later progressed to ophthalmopathy. For training and testing, the 100 or so patients in the discovery cohort were randomly divided in a 7:3 ratio. In addition, the study compared T-cell repertoires in thyroid tissue and in blood from roughly six Graves' hyperthyroidism patients. Once sampling was done, hyperthyroidism patients were given methimazole at a starting dose of 30 mg daily, whereas ophthalmopathy patients were given high-dose intravenous methylprednisolone. TCR Vbeta CDR3 sequencing of 120 to 150 peripheral blood samples (over 40 ophthalmopathy, 75 to 80 hyperthyroidism and roughly 17 progressor patients) is reported in the paper. Study-wide findings and limitations: During validation, the model predicted progression to ophthalmopathy a median of approximately 7 months ahead of onset, with roughly 65% sensitivity and almost 75% specificity. Most expanded thyroid clonotypes (frequency above 0.001) were also detected in blood, suggesting blood repertoires may reflect thyroid immune responses. Sample size was not statistically predetermined, and blinding of investigators to group allocation was not performed. Ophthalmopathy was separated from stable hyperthyroidism by a 13 V-J signature model, with just over 85% sensitivity and approximately 84% specificity obtained in cross-validation and 80%/75% obtained in testing.

This clonotype was observed at least ten times. Its antigen is still unknown. No base quality values were provided; no much bigger clone lies one nucleotide off. TCR beta CDR3 regions were amplified from RNA transcripts. For the first round of RT-PCR on the TCR CDR3, the HTBI primer set was used together with the Qiagen OneStep RT-PCR kit. A second multiplex PCR round built the libraries, followed by size selection and purification. Paired-end sequencing of the libraries was performed with 100 bp reads on an Illumina HiSeq2000. The study's own analysis went as follows. SOAPnuke was used to process the raw data, with reads discarded if the reads contained adapters or uncalled bases, had a mean Phred below 15, or lacked an exact constant-primer or identifier match. High-quality paired reads were merged using COPE v1.2.5, and each unique nucleotide sequence was defined as a clonotype. MiTCR v1.1 was used to align the clonotypes against IMGT TRBV, TRBD and TRBJ reference segments. The analysis was restricted to V-J combinations with a frequency above 0.0001, which together covered just over 99% of the repertoires. The TCS score was defined as the ratio of F50 (clonal expansion) to E x V (chaos), calculated using BLOSUM62-based TCRdist between CDR3 peptides within each V-J. Welch's t-statistics and random forest reduced approximately 520 V-J features to 13, which were used in a naive Bayes classifier (R e1071). The Morisita-Horn index was used to measure how similar the thyroid and blood repertoires were. TCRdb took the public reads, trimmed them with fastp at Q25, ran MiXCR for clone calling and kept in-frame beta chains. All rows with the same CDR3 protein become a single entry with the most common DNA and genes. The V and J calls follow TCRdb's processing rather than the paper's. This sample holds hundreds of thousands of distinct CDR3 sequences; 35% were observed only once. Of the sample, around 32% is held by the ten largest clones.

Reading the germline V gene (reference sequence) gives CDR1 SGHKS and CDR2 YYEKEE. V is pared back by 2 bases and J by 5 bases, with 10 bases lying between the germline termini. Including the terminal cysteine and phenylalanine, the CDR3 comprises 13 residues. CDR3 DNA is the only sequence kept; it has 39 bases, read in frame from the first base. Stable Graves' hyperthyroidism was defined as no progression to ophthalmopathy during 18 months of follow-up. Hyperthyroidism patients were newly diagnosed, with disease duration under 2 months, and aged 18 to 65 years. Any patient with an uncontrolled infection, another autoimmune disease, pregnancy or lactation was excluded. Clinical symptoms, serum thyroxine and TRAb, thyroid ultrasound, and orbital computed tomography formed the basis for the diagnoses. PBMCs were isolated from 10 ml of fresh peripheral blood by Ficoll-Paque density gradient centrifugation. Trizol reagent was used to extract total RNA, and RNA quality was then checked on an Agilent 2100 Bioanalyzer.

This clonotype was obtained from a middle-aged woman with Graves' hyperthyroidism. The material sequenced was blood. This receptor chain uses TRBV5-5 and TRBJ1-1; a confident D gene designation cannot be given. The CDR3 in this case is CASSLHRGTEAFF. The DNA is TGTGCCAGCAGCTTACACCGAGGGACTGAAGCTTTCTTT.